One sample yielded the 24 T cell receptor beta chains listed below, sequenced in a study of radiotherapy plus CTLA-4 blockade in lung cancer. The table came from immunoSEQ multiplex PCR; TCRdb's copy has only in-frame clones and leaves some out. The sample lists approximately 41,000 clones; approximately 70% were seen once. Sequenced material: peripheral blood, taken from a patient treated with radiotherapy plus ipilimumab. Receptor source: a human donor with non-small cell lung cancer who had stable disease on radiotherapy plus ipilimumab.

The CDR3 DNA sequence: TGTGCCAGCAGCACCCACCGGGACACCTATAATTCACCCCTCCACTTT. Its translation is CASSTHRDTYNSPLHF. The chain has TRBV2 and TRBJ1-6; TRBD1 is a possible D gene (6 bases). V shed 6 bases and J shed 2 bases, with 14 bases lying between them. Germline loops: CDR1 SNHLY, CDR2 FYNNEI. The CDR3 consists of 16 residues.

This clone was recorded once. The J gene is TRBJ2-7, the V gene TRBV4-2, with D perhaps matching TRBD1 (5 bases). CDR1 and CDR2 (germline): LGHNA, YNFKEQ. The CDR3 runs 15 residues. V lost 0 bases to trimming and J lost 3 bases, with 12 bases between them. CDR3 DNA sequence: TGTGCCAGCAGCCAAGATGGGCAGGGATTCTACGAGCAGTACTTC. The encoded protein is CASSQDGQGFYEQYF.

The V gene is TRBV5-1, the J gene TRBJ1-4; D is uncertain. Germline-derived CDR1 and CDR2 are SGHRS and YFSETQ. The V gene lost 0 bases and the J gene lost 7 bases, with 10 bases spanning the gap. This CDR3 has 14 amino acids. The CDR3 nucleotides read TGCGCCAGCAGCTTGGGGGCGAGCGGTGAAAAACTGTTTTTT. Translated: CASSLGASGEKLFF.

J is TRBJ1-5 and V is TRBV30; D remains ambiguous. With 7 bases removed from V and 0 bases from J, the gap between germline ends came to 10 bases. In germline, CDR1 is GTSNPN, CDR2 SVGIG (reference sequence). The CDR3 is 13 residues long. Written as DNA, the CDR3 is TGTGCCTTCCGACTGTATAGCAATCAGCCCCAGCATTTT. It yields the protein CAFRLYSNQPQHF.

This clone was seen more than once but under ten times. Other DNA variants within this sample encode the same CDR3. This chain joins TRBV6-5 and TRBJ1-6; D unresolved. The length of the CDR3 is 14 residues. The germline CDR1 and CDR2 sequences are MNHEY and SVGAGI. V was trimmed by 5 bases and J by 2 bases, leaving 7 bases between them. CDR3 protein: CASSAGPYNSPLHF. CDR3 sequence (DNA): TGTGCCAGCAGTGCGGGCCCCTATAATTCACCCCTCCACTTT.

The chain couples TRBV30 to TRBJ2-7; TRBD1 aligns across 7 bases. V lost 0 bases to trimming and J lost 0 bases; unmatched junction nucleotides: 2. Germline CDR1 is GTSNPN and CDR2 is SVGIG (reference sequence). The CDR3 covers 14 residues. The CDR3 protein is CAWSVGTVSYEQYF. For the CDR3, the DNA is TGTGCCTGGAGTGTAGGGACAGTCTCCTACGAGCAGTACTTC.

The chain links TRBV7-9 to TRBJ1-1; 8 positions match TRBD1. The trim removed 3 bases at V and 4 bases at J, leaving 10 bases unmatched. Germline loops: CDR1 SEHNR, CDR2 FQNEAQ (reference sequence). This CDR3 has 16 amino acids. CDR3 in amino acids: CASSFKFGQGGTEAFF. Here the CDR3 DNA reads TGTGCCAGCAGCTTCAAATTCGGACAGGGAGGCACTGAAGCTTTCTTT.

DNA for the CDR3: TGTGCCAGTAGTATAAGGGGTAACTATGGCTACACCTTC. Translation: CASSIRGNYGYTF. V gene TRBV19 combines with J gene TRBJ1-2, with D maybe TRBD1 (5 bases). Germline V CDR1 and CDR2: LNHDA, SQIVND (reference sequence). Trimming stripped 2 bases from V and 1 base from J, with 5 bases between. The CDR3 length is 13 residues.

The CDR3 DNA follows: TGTGCCAGTAGTATAAATGTCAGAAACTCTGGAAACACCATATATTTT. Translation gives CASSINVRNSGNTIYF. The chain joins TRBV19 to TRBJ1-3; D uncertain. Trimming took 2 bases from V and 0 from J, leaving 11 bases between them. Germline V gene lookup returns CDR1 LNHDA and CDR2 SQIVND (reference sequence). This CDR3 spans 16 amino acids.

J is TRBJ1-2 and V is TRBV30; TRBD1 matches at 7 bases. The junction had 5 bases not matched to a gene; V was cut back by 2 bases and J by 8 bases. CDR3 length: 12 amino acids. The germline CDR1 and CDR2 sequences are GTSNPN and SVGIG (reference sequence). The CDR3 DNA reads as TGTGCCTGGAGTCAGGGGGATTTCGGCTACACCTTC. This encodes CAWSQGDFGYTF.

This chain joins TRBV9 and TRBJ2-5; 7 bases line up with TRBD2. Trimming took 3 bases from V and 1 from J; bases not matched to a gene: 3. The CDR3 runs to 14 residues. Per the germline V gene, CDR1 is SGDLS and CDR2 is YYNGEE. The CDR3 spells CASSGGRPQETQYF. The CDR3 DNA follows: TGTGCCAGCAGCGGCGGGAGACCCCAAGAGACCCAGTACTTC.

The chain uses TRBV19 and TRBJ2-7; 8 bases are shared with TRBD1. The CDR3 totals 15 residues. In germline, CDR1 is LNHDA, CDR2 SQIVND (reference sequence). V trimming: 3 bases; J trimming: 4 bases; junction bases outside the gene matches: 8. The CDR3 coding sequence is TGTGCCAGTAGTATGGGGGACAGGCCGGATTACGAGCAGTACTTC. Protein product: CASSMGDRPDYEQYF.

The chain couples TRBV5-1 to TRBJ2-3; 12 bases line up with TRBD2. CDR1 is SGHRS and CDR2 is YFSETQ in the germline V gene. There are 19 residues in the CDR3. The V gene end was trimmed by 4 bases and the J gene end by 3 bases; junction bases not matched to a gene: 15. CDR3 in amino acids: CASSRGQASGGARTDTQYF. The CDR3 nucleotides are TGCGCCAGCAGCAGAGGGCAGGCTAGCGGGGGGGCGAGAACAGATACGCAGTATTTT.

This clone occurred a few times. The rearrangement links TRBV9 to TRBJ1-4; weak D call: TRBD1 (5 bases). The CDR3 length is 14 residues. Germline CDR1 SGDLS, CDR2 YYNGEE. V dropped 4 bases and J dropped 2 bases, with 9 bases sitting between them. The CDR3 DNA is TGTGCCAGCAGCCGTCCAGGGACTAATGAAAAACTGTTTTTT. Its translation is CASSRPGTNEKLFF.

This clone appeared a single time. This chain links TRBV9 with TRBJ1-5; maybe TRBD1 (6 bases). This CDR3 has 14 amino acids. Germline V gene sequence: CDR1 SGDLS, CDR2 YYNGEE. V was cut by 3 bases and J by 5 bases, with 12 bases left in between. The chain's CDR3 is CASSARDNYQPQHF. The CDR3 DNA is TGTGCCAGCAGCGCCCGGGACAATTATCAGCCCCAGCATTTT.

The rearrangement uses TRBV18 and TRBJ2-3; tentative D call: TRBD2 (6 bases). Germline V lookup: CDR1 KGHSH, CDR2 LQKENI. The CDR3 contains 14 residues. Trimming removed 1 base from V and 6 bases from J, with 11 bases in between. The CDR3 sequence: CASSPRGGGDTQYF. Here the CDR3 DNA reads TGTGCCAGCTCACCACGGGGAGGTGGCGATACGCAGTATTTT.

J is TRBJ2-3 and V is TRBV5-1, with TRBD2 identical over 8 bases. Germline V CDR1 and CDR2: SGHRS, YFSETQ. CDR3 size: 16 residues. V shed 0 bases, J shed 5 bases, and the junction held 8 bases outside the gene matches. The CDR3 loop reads CASSLATPGGGDTQYF. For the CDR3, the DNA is TGCGCCAGCAGCTTGGCCACTCCGGGGGGGGGAGATACGCAGTATTTT.

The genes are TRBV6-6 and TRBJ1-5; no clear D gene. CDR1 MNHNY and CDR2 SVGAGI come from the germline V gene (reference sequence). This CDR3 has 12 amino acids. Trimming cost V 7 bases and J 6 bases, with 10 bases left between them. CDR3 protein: CASNAGSQPQHF. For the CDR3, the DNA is TGTGCCAGCAATGCGGGAAGTCAGCCCCAGCATTTT.

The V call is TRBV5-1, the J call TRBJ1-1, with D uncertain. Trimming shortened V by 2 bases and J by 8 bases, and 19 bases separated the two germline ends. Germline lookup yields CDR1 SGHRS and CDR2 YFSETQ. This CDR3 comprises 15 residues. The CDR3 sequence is CASSFSSSLVFEAFF. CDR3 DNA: TGCGCCAGCAGCTTTTCCTCAAGCCTTGTCTTCGAAGCTTTCTTT.

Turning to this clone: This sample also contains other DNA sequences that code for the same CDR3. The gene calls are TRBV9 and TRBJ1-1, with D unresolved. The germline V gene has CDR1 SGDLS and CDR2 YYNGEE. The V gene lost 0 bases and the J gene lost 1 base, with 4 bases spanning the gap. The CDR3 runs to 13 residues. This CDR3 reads CASSVARNTEAFF. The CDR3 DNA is TGTGCCAGCAGCGTAGCCAGGAACACTGAAGCTTTCTTT.

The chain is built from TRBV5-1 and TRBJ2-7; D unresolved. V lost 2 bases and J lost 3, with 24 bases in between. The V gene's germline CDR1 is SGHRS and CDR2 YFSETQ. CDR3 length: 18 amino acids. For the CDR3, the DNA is TGCGCCAGCAGCTTAGTTGGGCGTGGTTTTTCCGTTGTCTACGAGCAGTACTTC. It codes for CASSLVGRGFSVVYEQYF.

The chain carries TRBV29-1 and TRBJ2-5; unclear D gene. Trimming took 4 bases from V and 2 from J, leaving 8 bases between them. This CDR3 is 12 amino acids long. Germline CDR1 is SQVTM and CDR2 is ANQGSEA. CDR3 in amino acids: CSVAGLQETQYF. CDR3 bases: TGCAGCGTTGCGGGTCTTCAAGAGACCCAGTACTTC.

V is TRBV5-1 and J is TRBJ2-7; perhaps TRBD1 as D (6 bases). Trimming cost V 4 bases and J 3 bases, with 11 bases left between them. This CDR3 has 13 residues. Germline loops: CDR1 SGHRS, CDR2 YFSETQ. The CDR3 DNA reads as TGCGCCAGCAGCAACCAACAGGGCTACGAGCAGTACTTC. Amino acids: CASSNQQGYEQYF.

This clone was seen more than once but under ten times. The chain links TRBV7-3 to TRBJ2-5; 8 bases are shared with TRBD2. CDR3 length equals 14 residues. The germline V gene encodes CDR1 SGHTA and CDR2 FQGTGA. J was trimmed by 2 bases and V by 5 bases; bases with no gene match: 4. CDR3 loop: CASSRGGPQETQYF. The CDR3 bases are TGTGCCAGCAGCCGGGGGGGCCCGCAAGAGACCCAGTACTTC.